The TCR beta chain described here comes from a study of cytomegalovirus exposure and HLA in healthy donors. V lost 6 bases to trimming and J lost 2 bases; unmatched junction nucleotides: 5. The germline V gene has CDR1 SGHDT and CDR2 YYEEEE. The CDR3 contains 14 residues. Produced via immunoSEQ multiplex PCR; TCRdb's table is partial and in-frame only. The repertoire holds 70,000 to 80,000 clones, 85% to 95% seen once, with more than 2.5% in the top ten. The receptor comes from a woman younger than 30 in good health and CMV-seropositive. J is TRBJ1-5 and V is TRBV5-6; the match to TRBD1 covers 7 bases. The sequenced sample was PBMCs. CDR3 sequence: CASNLQGRNQPQHF. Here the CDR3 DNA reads TGTGCCAGCAATTTACAGGGGCGCAATCAGCCCCAGCATTTT.